The rows below give T cell receptor beta chains drawn from one sample of a study of blood T cell repertoires in COVID-19. Clones were read by immunoSEQ multiplex PCR, and TCRdb kept only the in-frame ones, dropping some. The sample consists of roughly 450,000 clones, roughly 91% of them appearing once. Sequenced: PBMCs or T cells enriched from blood (not recorded which). These receptors were taken from a man between 18 and 35 years old who had recovered from COVID-19. Each CDR3 is given with its conserved first and last residue. A D gene is named only where the DNA matches it firmly. Part of the rows lack a size; the others show once, few, many or a class for expanded clones.

D gene | J gene | V gene | clone size | CDR3 DNA | CDR3 protein
. | TRBJ2-7 | TRBV4-1 | . | TGCGCCAGCAGCCACGGTCTACCGACAGGAAAGAACGAGCAGTACTTC | CASSHGLPTGKNEQYF
TRBD1 | TRBJ1-3 | TRBV18 | . | TGTGCCAGCTCAGAAGACAGGGGGCCTGGAAACACCATATATTTT | CASSEDRGPGNTIYF
. | TRBJ1-3 | TRBV6-5 | once | TGTGCCAGCAGTTACTCAGGGGTTGGAAACACCATATATTTT | CASSYSGVGNTIYF
. | TRBJ2-2 | TRBV18 | . | TGTGCCAGCTCACCACTCCTAGCGCAGATGTACGGGGAGCTGTTTTTT | CASSPLLAQMYGELFF
. | TRBJ2-7 | TRBV11-2 | . | TGTGCCAGCAGCTTAACCGACATAGGCTCCTACGAGCAGTACTTC | CASSLTDIGSYEQYF
. | TRBJ1-1 | TRBV28 | . | TGTGCCAGCAGTTTATGGGGGCAAGGGGAACGAAAAGAAGCTTTCTTT | CASSLWGQGERKEAFF
. | TRBJ1-2 | TRBV10-3 | . | TGTGCCATCAGCCCCGGGAGAGTGGCAGGGAATTATGGCTACACCTTC | CAISPGRVAGNYGYTF
TRBD1 | TRBJ1-5 | TRBV28 | . | TGTGCCAGCAGTCCACGACAGGGGGATCAGCCCCAGCATTTT | CASSPRQGDQPQHF
. | TRBJ1-4 | TRBV10-1 | . | TGCGCCAGCAGTCCCGGGACAAAAAATGAAAAACTGTTTTTT | CASSPGTKNEKLFF
TRBD2 | TRBJ2-7 | TRBV2 | . | TGTGCCAGCAGGAGGGGTTTAGCGGGAGGCATATACGAGCAGTACTTC | CASRRGLAGGIYEQYF
TRBD2 | TRBJ2-2 | TRBV13 | . | TGTGCCAGCAGGGCGACTAGCGTAAGCACCGGGGAGCTGTTTTTT | CASRATSVSTGELFF
TRBD1 | TRBJ1-1 | TRBV16 | . | TGTGCCAGCAGCGACAGGGGCGACACTGAAGCTTTCTTT | CASSDRGDTEAFF
. | TRBJ2-2 | TRBV19 | . | TGTGCCAGTGGTGCCAGGGGCACCGGGGAGCTGTTTTTT | CASGARGTGELFF
TRBD1 | TRBJ1-5 | TRBV5-5 | . | TGTGCCAGCAGCTCTGGACAGGGTAATCAGCCCCAGCATTTT | CASSSGQGNQPQHF
TRBD1 | TRBJ2-5 | TRBV7-9 | . | TGTGCCAGCAGCCACTATCTGGGACAGGGGGCGGGGGAGACCCAGTACTTC | CASSHYLGQGAGETQYF
. | TRBJ1-3 | TRBV6-1 | few | TGTGCCAGCAGTGGTTCCAATAGCGGCTCTGGAAACACCATATATTTT | CASSGSNSGSGNTIYF
. | TRBJ2-1 | TRBV3-1/TRBV3-2 | . | TGTGCCAGCAGCCAAGATTCGAGCGGCTACTCCTACAATGAGCAGTTCTTC | CASSQDSSGYSYNEQFF
. | TRBJ1-4 | TRBV6-5 | . | TGTGCCAGCAGCCGGACAGCTAATAATGAAAAACTGTTTTTT | CASSRTANNEKLFF
. | TRBJ1-5 | TRBV19 | . | TGTGCCAGTAGTATAGAGACGGGGAATCAGCCCCAGCATTTT | CASSIETGNQPQHF
TRBD1 | TRBJ2-5 | TRBV29-1 | . | TGCAGCGTTGGAGATATGACAGGGGGGGGAGAGACCCAGTACTTC | CSVGDMTGGGETQYF
TRBD1 | TRBJ1-1 | TRBV5-4 | . | TGTGCCAGCAGAGATCGACGGAACAGGGGGCGGGGGACTGAAGCTTTCTTT | CASRDRRNRGRGTEAFF
. | TRBJ1-3 | TRBV9 | . | TGTGCCAGCAGCGTAGCAGACTTCTCTGGAAACACCATATATTTT | CASSVADFSGNTIYF
TRBD2 | TRBJ2-3 | TRBV7-9 | . | TGTGCCAGCAGCCGGCGGGGGTCAGATACGCAGTATTTT | CASSRRGSDTQYF
. | TRBJ1-1 | TRBV14 | . | TGTGCCAGCAGCCCGAGAGGGGGAAACACTGAAGCTTTCTTT | CASSPRGGNTEAFF
. | TRBJ2-1 | TRBV21-1 | . | TGTGCCAGCAGCCACGATTCCGGGACTAGCGGGGGGCAGACCTACAATGAGCAGTTCTTC | CASSHDSGTSGGQTYNEQFF
TRBD2 | TRBJ2-3 | TRBV10-3 | many | TGTGCCATCAGTGAGTCGGGACTAGCGGGGTTCGGGACAGATACGCAGTATTTT | CAISESGLAGFGTDTQYF
. | TRBJ1-2 | TRBV5-1 | . | TGCGCCAGCAGCGAGGACCGGGGGGGCTACACCTTC | CASSEDRGGYTF
. | TRBJ2-1 | TRBV5-1 | once | TGCGCCAGCAGCTGGACAGACAATGAGCAGTTCTTC | CASSWTDNEQFF
. | TRBJ2-7 | TRBV30 | . | TGTGCCTGGAGTGTACTCCTTGGTTACGAGCAGTACTTC | CAWSVLLGYEQYF
TRBD1 | TRBJ2-5 | TRBV15 | . | TGTGCCACCAGCAGAGATAGGGACAGGCAAGAGACCCAGTACTTC | CATSRDRDRQETQYF
TRBD2 | TRBJ2-3 | TRBV2 | . | TGTGCCAGCAGTGCGGACGCGGGGGGGCCGCAGTATTTT | CASSADAGGPQYF
. | TRBJ1-1 | TRBV12-3/TRBV12-4 | few | TGTGCCAGCACCCTAACCGGGGACACTGAAGCTTTCTTT | CASTLTGDTEAFF
TRBD1 | TRBJ1-6 | TRBV6-5 | . | TGTGCCAGCAGTTACTCAACAGGGGGGGGTTCACCCCTCCACTTT | CASSYSTGGGSPLHF
. | TRBJ2-3 | TRBV24-1 | once | TGTGCCACCACCTACCGGGACATATACACAGATACGCAGTATTTT | CATTYRDIYTDTQYF
. | TRBJ1-2 | TRBV27 | . | TGTGCCAGCAGTTTCGGCAGGATGTATGGCTACACCTTC | CASSFGRMYGYTF
. | TRBJ2-2 | TRBV2 | . | TGTGCCAGCATCCTTCGGGGGACCGGGGAGCTGTTTTTT | CASILRGTGELFF